The present T cell receptor (beta chain) was sequenced within a study of blood T cell repertoires in COVID-19. On the study more broadly: Samples came from the United States, Italy and Spain, spanning acute and convalescent COVID-19.

As originally analysed: Nucleated cell number was recorded as an estimate derived from reference gene primer amplification. Clones were read by immunoSEQ multiplex PCR, and TCRdb kept only the in-frame ones, dropping some. V and J calls and clone size are copied from that table; D and trimming were computed from the DNA. The sample gives a few hundred thousand clones, approximately 89% of which show up once; 6% to 6.5% is in the top ten. Patients of the Seattle cohort, enrolled during active infection, were followed longitudinally. This CDR3 comprises 13 residues. V lost 10 bases and J lost 3, with 16 bases in between. Germline CDR1 MNHEY, CDR2 SVGAGI.

Sequenced material: peripheral blood. This chain uses TRBV6-5 with TRBJ2-7; no definite D call. The clonotype originates from a woman between 25 and 40 years old with COVID-19, enrolled during active disease. CDR3: CATRTSALYEQYF. The CDR3 DNA reads TGTGCCACCAGGACCAGCGCTCTCTACGAGCAGTACTTC.